This T cell receptor (beta chain) stems from a study of cytomegalovirus exposure and HLA in healthy donors. Regarding the study as a whole: Later genetic work tied a missense DCLRE1C variant to beta-chain V and J trimming. The investigators catalogued 150 to 200 TCR beta chains as cytomegalovirus-associated.

Turning to this clone: The antigen is unknown.

PCR involved 60 Vbeta and 13 Jbeta primers. TCRdb keeps only in-frame clones here, not all; method: immunoSEQ multiplex PCR. This sample has 95,000 to 110,000 clones; 65% to 85% occur once, and the top ten carry approximately 3.8%. The length of the CDR3 is 15 residues. The germline gives CDR1 LNHNV, CDR2 YYDKDF (reference sequence). V was pared by 2 bases and J by 10 bases, with 11 bases of the junction left unmatched. The V and J genes are TRBV15 and TRBJ1-1, with 9 bases that match TRBD1. The TCR comes from a man aged 50 or older in good health and CMV-seropositive. The specimen sequenced was PBMCs. The CDR3 region has the DNA TGTGCCACCAGCAGACCCGGACAGGGGCGCCGGGGAGCTTTCTTT. Translating gives CATSRPGQGRRGAFF.